The 30 T cell receptor beta chains below all came from one sample that was sequenced in a study of shared clonotypes between healthy human individuals. Generated by immunoSEQ multiplex PCR, the TCRdb table keeps only in-frame clones and is missing some. The table has around 990,000 clones, roughly 80% seen once. Sample: memory CD4+ T cells from PBMCs. Subset indicated: CD45RA-negative fraction. These TCRs come from a man aged 18 to 30 in good health. Some clones in this sample may be carry-over from other donors' samples.

This chain connects TRBV7-8 to TRBJ1-5; D gene unclear. The V gene's germline CDR1 is SGHVS and CDR2 FQNEAQ. The length of the CDR3 is 13 residues. V was trimmed by 1 base and J by 5 bases, leaving 6 bases between them. CDR3 residues: CASSLESDQPQHF. Written as DNA, the CDR3 is TGTGCCAGCAGCTTAGAGTCGGATCAGCCCCAGCATTTT.

The chain links TRBV6-1 to TRBJ2-3; 9 positions agree with TRBD2. V lost 4 bases, J lost 1 base, and 6 bases stayed unmatched. The CDR3 extends over 16 amino acids. Germline loops: CDR1 MNHNS, CDR2 SASEGT. CDR3 sequence reads: CASSGGGVTGTDTQYF. The DNA of the CDR3 is TGTGCCAGCAGTGGCGGGGGGGTTACCGGCACAGATACGCAGTATTTT.

Worth noting for this clone: Different DNA sequences within this sample yield the same CDR3. The chain is built from TRBV7-2 and TRBJ2-5; no clear D gene. The CDR3 spans 12 residues. Germline V CDR1 and CDR2: SGHTA, FQGNSA. Trimming stripped 0 bases from V and 5 bases from J, with 4 bases between. CDR3 residues: CASSLARETQYF. Written as DNA, the CDR3 is TGTGCCAGCAGCTTAGCTCGGGAGACCCAGTACTTC.

This clone was picked up a small number of times. The rearrangement joins TRBV10-1 to TRBJ2-3; 10 bases line up with TRBD2. The CDR3 covers 16 residues. J gave up 2 bases and V 6 bases, and 8 bases lay outside the gene matches. The germline V gene encodes CDR1 WNHNN and CDR2 SYGVQD (reference sequence). The CDR3 region has the DNA TGCGCCAGCAGAGGGACTAGCGAGATTACCACAGATACGCAGTATTTT. Its translation is CASRGTSEITTDTQYF.

The sample holds a few counts of this clone. A read error is possible here, since a much larger clone lies one base away. Additional DNA sequences in this sample encode the identical CDR3. This chain uses TRBV28 with TRBJ1-2; 9 nucleotides agree with TRBD1. V gave up 4 bases and J gave up 4 bases; unmatched junction bases: 1. The CDR3 covers 13 residues. The germline CDR1 and CDR2 sequences are MDHEN and SYDVKM. Here the CDR3 reads CASSSGQGYGYTF. The DNA of the CDR3 is TGTGCCAGCAGTTCGGGACAGGGCTATGGCTACACCTTC.

The CDR3 coding sequence is TGTGCCAGCAGTCAAGAGAAAATGGAGACCCAGTACTTC. Protein: CASSQEKMETQYF. The V gene is TRBV11-2, the J gene TRBJ2-5; D is uncertain. Germline assignment: CDR1 SGHAT and CDR2 FQNNGV. Between the trimmed V and J ends, which lost 6 bases and 5 bases, there was a span of 13 bases. This CDR3 spans 13 amino acids.

The sample holds a few counts of this clone. The chain joins TRBV5-4 to TRBJ2-2; D not certain. The germline gives CDR1 SGHNT, CDR2 YYREEE (reference sequence). With 2 bases removed from V and 4 bases from J, the gap between germline ends came to 6 bases. The CDR3 is 13 residues long. The CDR3 sequence is CASSFDSTGELFF. For the CDR3, the DNA is TGTGCCAGCAGCTTCGATAGCACCGGGGAGCTGTTTTTT.

V usage is TRBV28 and J usage is TRBJ2-7; 8 bases fit TRBD1. This CDR3 comprises 15 residues. The germline V gene has CDR1 MDHEN and CDR2 SYDVKM. V lost 2 bases, J lost 6 bases, and 9 bases stayed unmatched. This CDR3 reads CASSLAKTGVAEQYF. As DNA, the CDR3 is TGTGCCAGCAGTTTAGCCAAGACAGGGGTAGCCGAGCAGTACTTC.

Note on this clone: Compared with germline, one end of the junction differs, possibly owing to a read error. J is TRBJ2-1 and V is TRBV4-3; possibly TRBD1 or TRBD2 for D (7 bases each). From germline, CDR1 is LGHNA and CDR2 YSLEER. The CDR3 consists of 16 residues. Here the CDR3 reads CTSSQGGSGTYNEQFF. For the CDR3, the DNA is TGCACCAGCAGCCAAGGGGGCAGCGGGACCTACAATGAGCAGTTCTTC.

CDR3 region: CASSLGVSTRPNYGYTF. DNA for the CDR3: TGTGCCAGCAGCTTGGGAGTTAGTACCCGTCCTAACTATGGCTACACCTTC. This rearrangement joins TRBV5-4 to TRBJ1-2, with no clear D. The CDR3 extends over 17 amino acids. V dropped 0 bases and J dropped 0 bases, with 15 bases sitting between them. Germline CDR1 is SGHNT and CDR2 is YYREEE (reference sequence).

As concerns this clone: The sample carries other DNA sequences with the same CDR3. J is TRBJ2-5 and V is TRBV5-6; D gene unclear. Trimming took 0 bases from V and 5 from J, leaving 8 bases between them. CDR1 is SGHDT and CDR2 is YYEEEE in the germline V gene. CDR3 length: 13 amino acids. CDR3: CASSLVGGETQYF. In DNA form, the CDR3 reads TGTGCCAGCAGCTTGGTCGGCGGTGAGACCCAGTACTTC.

This clone showed up just a few times. The V gene is TRBV11-1, the J gene TRBJ2-1; TRBD2 matches 8 bases. The CDR3 totals 16 residues. Germline V gives CDR1 SGHAT, CDR2 FQDESV (reference sequence). V was clipped by 2 bases and J by 3 bases; unmatched bases: 6. CDR3 in amino acids: CASSLFAGGDYNEQFF. For the CDR3, the DNA is TGTGCCAGCAGCTTATTCGCGGGGGGAGACTACAATGAGCAGTTCTTC. Full variable domain (remainder filled in from reference TRBV11-1 and TRBJ2-1): EAEVAQSPRYKITEKSQAVAFWCDPISGHATLYWYRQILGQGPELLVQFQDESVVDDSQLPKDRFSAERLKGVDSTLKIQPAELGDSAMYLCASSLFAGGDYNEQFFGPGTRLTVL.

The chain couples TRBV30 to TRBJ2-5, with D hard to call. This CDR3 is built from 14 residues. Trimming left V 3 bases short and J 4 bases short, with 15 bases between. Germline lookup yields CDR1 GTSNPN and CDR2 SVGIG (reference sequence). The CDR3 loop is CAWSLGPTGETQYF. The CDR3 DNA follows: TGTGCCTGGAGCTTAGGTCCGACGGGAGAGACCCAGTACTTC.

About this clone: This sample includes further DNA sequences coding for the same CDR3. The CDR3 nucleotides read TGTGCCAGCAGTCCTCCGGGAGACTCCTACGAGCAGTACTTC. It codes for CASSPPGDSYEQYF. The rearrangement uses TRBV28 and TRBJ2-7, with a tentative D call TRBD2 (6 bases). Germline assignment: CDR1 MDHEN and CDR2 SYDVKM. Between the trimmed V and J ends, which lost 5 bases and 0 bases, there was a span of 11 bases. The length of the CDR3 is 14 residues.

The V call is TRBV10-3, the J call TRBJ2-7; TRBD1 or TRBD2 may be the D gene (5 bases each). Trimming pared 3 bases from V and 2 bases from J, leaving 11 bases between. The CDR3 totals 14 residues. Germline lookup yields CDR1 ENHRY and CDR2 SYGVKD. CDR3 nucleotide sequence: TGTGCCATCAGTGAAGGGACCGCGACCTACGAGCAGTACTTC. This sequence encodes CAISEGTATYEQYF.

The V gene is TRBV5-1, the J gene TRBJ1-3; TRBD1 matches 8 bases. The CDR3 length is 15 residues. Germline lookup yields CDR1 SGHRS and CDR2 YFSETQ. The V gene end was trimmed by 0 bases and the J gene end by 2 bases; junction bases not matched to a gene: 1. CDR3: CASSLGTGPGNTIYF. Here the CDR3 DNA reads TGCGCCAGCAGCTTGGGGACAGGGCCTGGAAACACCATATATTTT.

The V call is TRBV28, the J call TRBJ1-4, with D perhaps matching TRBD1 (5 bases). The CDR3 has 17 amino acids. Trimming cost V 0 bases and J 7 bases, with 18 bases left between them. Germline V CDR1 and CDR2: MDHEN, SYDVKM. The CDR3 DNA is TGTGCCAGCAGTTTATGGTCGGATGGGGGAAAGGGTGAAAAACTGTTTTTT. It codes for CASSLWSDGGKGEKLFF.

This clone has at least ten counts. This chain links TRBV29-1 with TRBJ1-2; perhaps TRBD1 as D (6 bases). The germline CDR1 and CDR2 sequences are SQVTM and ANQGSEA. The CDR3 spans 11 residues. V lost 2 bases and J lost 8, with 9 bases in between. The DNA for the CDR3 is TGCAGCGTTGAACTTGACAGGGGCTACACCTTC. As protein: CSVELDRGYTF. Together with reference TRBV29-1 and TRBJ1-2, the CDR3 gives the full variable domain: SAVISQKPSRDICQRGTSLTIQCQVDSQVTMMFWYRQQPGQSLTLIATANQGSEATYESGFVIDKFPISRPNLTFSTLTVSNMSPEDSSIYLCSVELDRGYTFGSGTRLTVV.

The genes are TRBV5-4 and TRBJ2-5; TRBD1 aligns across 8 bases. The ends lost 4 bases at V and 7 bases at J; junction bases unmatched: 9. The germline V gene has CDR1 SGHNT and CDR2 YYREEE (reference sequence). The CDR3 is 14 amino acids. DNA for the CDR3: TGTGCCAGCAGCAGCGCCGACAGGGGTGGGACCCAGTACTTC. Translation gives CASSSADRGGTQYF.

V and J are TRBV7-9 and TRBJ1-4, with TRBD1 matching 9 bases. CDR1 is SEHNR and CDR2 is FQNEAQ in the germline V gene (reference sequence). With 3 bases clipped from V and 11 bases from J, the junction kept 7 bases outside the gene matches. CDR3 length equals 14 residues. CDR3 sequence (DNA): TGTGCCAGCAGCTTGGGGGGACAGGGAGGGAAACTGTTTTTT. Its translation: CASSLGGQGGKLFF.

CDR3: CASGAGTYWETQYF. CDR3 coding DNA: TGTGCCAGCGGCGCCGGGACGTACTGGGAGACCCAGTACTTC. The V and J genes are TRBV7-7 and TRBJ2-5, with D perhaps matching TRBD1 or TRBD2 (5 bases each). This CDR3 is 14 amino acids long. The germline gives CDR1 SSHAT, CDR2 FNYEAQ (reference sequence). The ends were cut back, 8 bases at V and 5 bases at J, with 18 bases in the middle.

The genes are TRBV7-2 and TRBJ2-3; possible D gene TRBD2, 6 bases. V gave up 1 base and J gave up 7 bases, with 9 bases separating them. Germline CDR1 reads SGHTA; CDR2 reads FQGNSA. This CDR3 region has 13 residues. The CDR3 loop is CASSLDGGNTQYF. CDR3 sequence (DNA): TGTGCCAGCAGCTTAGATGGCGGGAATACGCAGTATTTT.

This chain connects TRBV10-3 to TRBJ2-5, with D possibly called TRBD1 or TRBD2 (5 bases each). Per the germline V gene, CDR1 is ENHRY and CDR2 is SYGVKD. The V end was cut by 0 bases, the J end by 2 bases, with 16 bases between. The CDR3 has 17 amino acids. CDR3 nucleotide sequence: TGTGCCATCAGTGAGTCGAAGATAAGGGGACGTCAAGAGACCCAGTACTTC. Encoded protein: CAISESKIRGRQETQYF.

This sequence joins TRBV1 and TRBJ2-3. TRBV1 is a recognized pseudogene. This CDR3 spans 14 amino acids. The CDR3 is CTSSQVRKWGTQYF. The DNA for the CDR3 is TGCACCAGCAGCCAAGTACGGAAGTGGGGGACGCAGTATTTT.

V and J are TRBV4-2 and TRBJ1-4; D unresolved. The V gene's germline CDR1 is LGHNA and CDR2 YNFKEQ. Trimming took off 3 bases at V and 4 bases at J, with 18 bases between the two ends. The CDR3 has 17 residues. The CDR3 is CASSQPAGSLINEKLFF. CDR3 bases: TGTGCCAGCAGCCAGCCGGCCGGGAGCCTAATTAATGAAAAACTGTTTTTT.

For the CDR3, the DNA is TGTGCCAGCAGTGAAAGGGATGGGGATACGCAGTATTTT. Translation: CASSERDGDTQYF. The chain joins TRBV6-1 to TRBJ2-3; D remains unclear. The germline gives CDR1 MNHNS, CDR2 SASEGT. The CDR3 is 13 residues long. Trimming shortened V by 2 bases and J by 6 bases, and 9 bases separated the two germline ends.

The chain combines TRBV9 with TRBJ2-2; TRBD2 matches 14 bases. The V gene end was trimmed by 10 bases and the J gene end by 6 bases; junction bases not matched to a gene: 5. The CDR3 is 14 residues long. Germline-derived CDR1 and CDR2 are SGDLS and YYNGEE. CDR3 sequence (DNA): TGTGCCTCCGGGACTAGCGGGAGACCCGGGGAGCTGTTTTTT. Translating gives CASGTSGRPGELFF.

This clone was seen more than once but under ten times. This chain uses TRBV28 with TRBJ2-5; 11 positions agree with TRBD1. J gave up 6 bases and V 3 bases, and 15 bases lay outside the gene matches. The CDR3 is 18 residues long. CDR1 is MDHEN and CDR2 is SYDVKM in the germline V gene. Here the CDR3 reads CASSLKIVGQGASKTQYF. The CDR3 DNA sequence: TGTGCCAGCAGTTTGAAAATAGTAGGACAGGGGGCTTCGAAGACCCAGTACTTC.

V usage is TRBV5-1 and J usage is TRBJ2-4; 9 bases map to TRBD1. The CDR3 is 17 amino acids. V was clipped by 6 bases and J by 6 bases; unmatched bases: 16. The germline V gene encodes CDR1 SGHRS and CDR2 YFSETQ. The CDR3 reads CASNSVQGATGGNIQYF. CDR3 nucleotide sequence: TGCGCCAGCAACAGCGTACAGGGGGCAACGGGAGGAAACATTCAGTACTTC.

The chain employs TRBV14 and TRBJ1-2, with D possibly being TRBD1 (5 bases). This CDR3 has 15 residues. Germline values: CDR1 SGHDN, CDR2 FVKESK. V was trimmed by 6 bases and J by 2 bases, leaving 16 bases between them. The CDR3 is CASSPVGGWNYGYTF. The CDR3 DNA reads TGTGCCAGCAGTCCTGTGGGGGGTTGGAACTATGGCTACACCTTC.